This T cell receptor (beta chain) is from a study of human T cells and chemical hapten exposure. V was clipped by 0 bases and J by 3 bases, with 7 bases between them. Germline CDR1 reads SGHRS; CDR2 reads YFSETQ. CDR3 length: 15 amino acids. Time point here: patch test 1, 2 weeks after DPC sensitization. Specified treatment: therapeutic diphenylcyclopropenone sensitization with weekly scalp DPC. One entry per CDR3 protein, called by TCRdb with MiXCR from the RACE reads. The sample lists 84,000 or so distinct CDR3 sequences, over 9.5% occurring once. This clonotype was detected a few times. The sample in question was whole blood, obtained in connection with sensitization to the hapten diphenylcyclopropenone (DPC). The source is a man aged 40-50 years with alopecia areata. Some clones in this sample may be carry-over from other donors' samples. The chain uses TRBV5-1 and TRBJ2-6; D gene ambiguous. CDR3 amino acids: CASSLEGYGANVLTF. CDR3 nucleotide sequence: TGCGCCAGCAGCTTGGAGGGATATGGGGCCAACGTCCTGACTTTC.